The 17 T cell receptor beta chains listed next were all sequenced from one sample in a study. TCRdb analysed the RT-PCR reads with MiXCR anew, one entry per CDR3 protein. The sample yields approximately 720,000 distinct CDR3 sequences, 13% to 15% seen once. Input material: memory CD4+ T cells from blood. The receptors stem from a female donor in good health, serving as a healthy control.

DNA for the CDR3: TGCAGTGCTAGTCCCCCATCCAGGGAGACCCAGTACTTC. It is translated as CSASPPSRETQYF. The rearrangement links TRBV20-1 to TRBJ2-5; D is ambiguous. The germline V and J ends were trimmed by 3 bases and 5 bases, with 13 bases remaining between them. Germline assignment: CDR1 DFQATT and CDR2 SNEGSKA (reference sequence). CDR3 length equals 13 residues.

The sample holds one count of this clonotype. The genes are TRBV14 and TRBJ2-1, with no clear D. The V end was cut by 2 bases, the J end by 10 bases, with 12 bases between. Germline V gene lookup returns CDR1 SGHDN and CDR2 FVKESK. CDR3 size: 13 residues. In nucleotides, the CDR3 is TGTGCCAGCAGCCAACAAGGCGGTGGGGAGCAGTTCTTC. Its translation: CASSQQGGGEQFF.

This clonotype has more than one count but fewer than ten. The CDR3 DNA reads as TGCGCCAGCAGCCAAGCTTGGGACAGGGGGTATTCACCCCTCCACTTT. Translating gives CASSQAWDRGYSPLHF. The rearrangement joins TRBV4-3 to TRBJ1-6; TRBD1 matches 11 bases. The CDR3 contains 16 residues. CDR1 is LGHNA, CDR2 YSLEER, per germline. V shed 1 base, J shed 8 bases, and the junction held 4 bases outside the gene matches.

This clonotype was picked up many times. This chain uses TRBV20-1 with TRBJ1-4, with D maybe TRBD1 (5 bases). The V end was cut by 4 bases, the J end by 7 bases, with 16 bases between. CDR1 and CDR2 from the germline V gene are DFQATT and SNEGSKA (reference sequence). The CDR3 contains 14 residues. CDR3 protein: CSAKGPPSGEKLFF. Here the CDR3 DNA reads TGCAGTGCTAAGGGACCTCCCAGCGGTGAAAAACTGTTTTTT.

This clonotype showed up many times. CDR3 sequence: CASSVAPLGDTQYF. The CDR3 nucleotides read TGTGCCAGCAGCGTAGCCCCCCTGGGAGATACGCAGTATTTT. J is TRBJ2-3 and V is TRBV9; D gene unclear. The V and J ends lost 0 bases and 5 bases respectively, with 10 bases between them. This CDR3 spans 14 amino acids. Germline loops: CDR1 SGDLS, CDR2 YYNGEE.

The CDR3 nucleotides read TGTGCCAGCAGCTCACTCGAGACCCATAGAGAAAACACCATATATTTT. Residues: CASSSLETHRENTIYF. J is TRBJ1-3 and V is TRBV11-2; no clear D gene. CDR1 is SGHAT, CDR2 FQNNGV, per germline. The CDR3 loop spans 16 amino acids. Deletions cut 4 bases from V and 6 bases from J, with 19 bases between.

Many counts were recorded for this clonotype. This chain connects TRBV20-1 to TRBJ2-1, with TRBD2 matching over 14 bases. Germline loops: CDR1 DFQATT, CDR2 SNEGSKA (reference sequence). V lost 3 bases to trimming and J lost 12 bases; unmatched junction nucleotides: 7. The CDR3 covers 14 residues. CDR3 DNA sequence: TGCAGTGCTAGGGCGACTAGCGGGGGGGCGGGGCAGTTCTTC. Protein sequence: CSARATSGGAGQFF.

This clonotype was counted only a few times. V usage is TRBV12-3 or TRBV12-4 and J usage is TRBJ1-3; D is uncertain. This CDR3 region has 14 residues. Trimming removed 1 base from V and 3 bases from J, with 7 bases in between. The DNA of the CDR3 is TGTGCCAGCAGTTTAGAACAGTTTGGAAACACCATATATTTT. Encoded protein: CASSLEQFGNTIYF.

This rearrangement joins TRBV5-1 to TRBJ1-1, with D possibly being TRBD1 (5 bases). The CDR3 has 14 residues. Germline assignment: CDR1 SGHRS and CDR2 YFSETQ. V was clipped by 0 bases and J by 3 bases, with 9 bases between them. CDR3 DNA sequence: TGCGCCAGCAGCTTGGCCAGGGTGGACACTGAAGCTTTCTTT. It encodes CASSLARVDTEAFF.

This clonotype was seen at least ten times. This chain joins TRBV5-1 and TRBJ2-1, with unresolved D. This CDR3 comprises 13 residues. Per the germline V gene, CDR1 is SGHRS and CDR2 is YFSETQ. V was trimmed by 4 bases and J by 8 bases, leaving 13 bases between them. The CDR3 reads CASSPILRDEQFF. In DNA, the CDR3 is TGCGCCAGCAGCCCAATCCTTCGAGATGAGCAGTTCTTC.

At least ten counts were recorded for this clonotype. The V call is TRBV20-1, the J call TRBJ2-1, with TRBD2 matching 9 bases. Looked up from germline, CDR1 is DFQATT and CDR2 is SNEGSKA (reference sequence). Trimming at V came to 6 bases and at J to 1 base, leaving 16 bases not matched to a gene. The CDR3 length is 18 residues. The CDR3 protein is CSAAPPAGGGSSYNEQFF. The CDR3 DNA sequence: TGCAGTGCCGCCCCCCCAGCGGGAGGTGGATCGTCCTACAATGAGCAGTTCTTC.

This clonotype was observed a handful of times. The rearrangement uses TRBV6-1 and TRBJ2-3; D is ambiguous. The CDR3 sequence is 14 residues long. Germline CDR1 and CDR2: MNHNS and SASEGT. The V end was cut by 6 bases, the J end by 0 bases, with 10 bases between. CDR3 protein: CASRLTASTDTQYF. The DNA of the CDR3 is TGTGCCAGCAGGCTGACTGCTAGCACAGATACGCAGTATTTT.

The chain uses TRBV5-4 and TRBJ2-7; 8 nucleotides agree with TRBD2. This CDR3 contains 14 residues. V shed 4 bases, J shed 5 bases, and the junction held 8 bases outside the gene matches. Germline V gene lookup returns CDR1 SGHNT and CDR2 YYREEE (reference sequence). The CDR3 DNA follows: TGTGCCAGCAGCGGGGCCCGGACTAGCAACGAGCAGTACTTC. Translating it yields CASSGARTSNEQYF.

The chain links TRBV28 to TRBJ2-2, with D unresolved. CDR1 and CDR2 from the germline V gene are MDHEN and SYDVKM. V lost 5 bases and J lost 4, with 11 bases in between. The CDR3 is made up of 14 amino acids. CDR3 sequence (DNA): TGTGCCAGCAGTCGATATGAACCCACCGGGGAGCTGTTTTTT. It specifies CASSRYEPTGELFF.

The rearrangement joins TRBV5-4 to TRBJ2-2, with no clear D. Germline assignment: CDR1 SGHNT and CDR2 YYREEE (reference sequence). V was clipped by 3 bases and J by 4 bases, with 13 bases between them. This CDR3 has 15 residues. As DNA, the CDR3 is TGTGCCAGCAGCTCGGGCCGTCTCTCCACCGGGGAGCTGTTTTTT. As protein: CASSSGRLSTGELFF.

This clonotype was counted many times. The V gene is TRBV7-6, the J gene TRBJ2-3; 14 nucleotides agree with TRBD2. The V gene end was trimmed by 5 bases and the J gene end by 3 bases; junction bases not matched to a gene: 4. The CDR3 length is 16 residues. CDR1 is SGHVS, CDR2 FNYEAQ, per germline. For the CDR3, the DNA is TGTGCCAGCAGCCCCCGGACTAGCGGGGGGACAGATACGCAGTATTTT. It encodes CASSPRTSGGTDTQYF.

This clonotype was seen only a few times. The V call is TRBV20-1, the J call TRBJ1-4; D remains ambiguous. This CDR3 spans 13 amino acids. V lost 7 bases and J 1 base, leaving 10 bases between the germline ends. Germline assignment: CDR1 DFQATT and CDR2 SNEGSKA (reference sequence). The CDR3 bases are TGCAGTGTTTCCAGCGAAACTAATGAAAAACTGTTTTTT. Translating it yields CSVSSETNEKLFF.